This T cell receptor (beta chain) is from a study of blood T cell repertoires in COVID-19. On the study more broadly: From the United States, Italy and Spain came samples of acute and convalescent COVID-19. T cells, B-cell-depleted T cells, or PBMCs provided the cDNA or gDNA that served as material.

Assignments of participants to cohorts depended upon their own reported clinical history. Two negative PCRs, clearance, or symptom resolution characterized the recovered Cohort 3 donors. Repertoires were generated with immunoSEQ multiplex PCR, while TCRdb's copy carries only in-frame clones and drops some. Here the sample spans around 310,000 clones, 85% to 90% being singletons. The TCR was taken from a young woman who had recovered from COVID-19. The sample consisted of PBMCs or T cells enriched from blood (not recorded which).

The CDR3 reads CASTYWEGGETQYF. Here the CDR3 DNA reads TGCGCCAGCACTTATTGGGAGGGTGGGGAGACCCAGTACTTC. The chain links TRBV5-1 to TRBJ2-5; 7 nucleotides align to TRBD2. The CDR3 runs to 14 residues. The ends lost 6 bases at V and 5 bases at J; junction bases unmatched: 10. Germline CDR1 SGHRS, CDR2 YFSETQ.